What follows are 2 T cell receptor beta chains derived from one specimen sequenced in a study of blood T cell repertoires in COVID-19. Clones were read by immunoSEQ multiplex PCR, and TCRdb kept only the in-frame ones, dropping some. The sample lists more than 25,000 clones; approximately 92% were seen once. The sequencing input was peripheral blood. The origin of the receptors is a human donor with acute or convalescent COVID-19. The donor label of this sample is uncertain.

The chain employs TRBV7-9 and TRBJ2-1, with 10 bases aligning to TRBD2. Per germline, CDR1 SEHNR and CDR2 FQNEAQ (reference sequence). The CDR3 extends over 15 amino acids. The V and J ends lost 0 bases and 7 bases, in that order; junction bases with no gene match: 3. The CDR3 here is CASSLALAGRNEQFF. For the CDR3, the DNA is TGTGCCAGCAGCTTAGCACTAGCGGGGCGGAATGAGCAGTTCTTC.

The chain uses TRBV7-3 and TRBJ2-1; possibly TRBD2 for D (5 bases). Germline CDR1 SGHTA, CDR2 FQGTGA. The CDR3 runs 13 residues. The germline V and J ends were trimmed by 4 bases and 8 bases, with 12 bases remaining between them. CDR3 residues: CASSSRGSHEQFF. As DNA, the CDR3 is TGTGCCAGCAGCTCCCGAGGGAGTCATGAGCAGTTCTTC.